This T cell receptor (beta chain) emerged from a study of blood T cells in healthy people across ages (dated by TCRdb to the mid-2010s). For context, the study as a whole: In model experiments, template switching captured roughly one uniquely barcoded TCR beta cDNA molecule for every two T cells. The study analyzed two additional independent replicas of 1 million unique cDNA reads from the same blood draw for two donors, one aged 18 to 30 and one aged 80 or older. To avoid experimental bias, donors of different ages were distributed randomly across sequencing lanes. The donors were divided into four age groups: young (average about 15 years), middle-aged (roughly 42), aged (about 56) and long-lived (more than 75). Using deep sequencing normalized with unique cDNA molecular identifiers, the study measured how TCR beta repertoire diversity changes with age.

The roughly 42 donors, aged about 6 to 95 years, were systemically healthy Caucasian individuals from Russia. Around 9.9 milliliters of peripheral blood were collected from each donor into EDTA-treated Vacutainer tubes. Ficoll-Paque density-gradient centrifugation was used to isolate PBMCs, with at least 6 million obtained per sample. Trizol reagent was used to extract total RNA from PBMCs, with at least 5.5 micrograms per sample. The percentages of naive CD45RAhigh/CD27high T cells were determined by flow cytometry on a PBMC aliquot from every donor. This clonotype was found many times. Its recognized antigen is unknown. This sequence may be a read error, since a much larger clone differs from it by one base. The germline V gene specifies SQVTM as CDR1 and ANQGSEA as CDR2. From the cysteine up to the phenylalanine, the CDR3 has a length of 11 residues. The entry retains the CDR3 DNA only, 33 bases that are in frame from base 1. V loses 7 bases of germline sequence and J loses 3 bases, and the interval between the two ends is 10 bases.

The method behind the library was 5' RACE. The instrument was an Illumina HiSeq 2500. A second 7 to 11 cycle PCR used a sample-barcoded 5' primer and a J-beta primer mix. Each TCR beta cDNA molecule received a unique molecular identifier from a template-switch 5' adaptor carrying 12 random nucleotides. At least 3 million CDR3-containing paired-end reads were obtained from each sample. The Mint cDNA synthesis kit, primed by a TRBC-specific oligonucleotide, was used to synthesize first-strand cDNA from all RNA. After uracil-DNA glycosylase treatment, a first 18-cycle PCR used universal primers M1SS and BC2_uni_R on all cDNA. Per the original workflow: Normalization of each sample was performed by random selection of 1 million high-quality reads, each carrying a distinct molecular identifier. Reads sharing molecular identifiers were discarded rather than binned into consensus sequences. MiTCR, run with a Q25 quality threshold and the strictest error-elimination algorithm, handled CDR3 identification, clonotype clustering and error correction. A nonparametric unseen species model with Euler transformation was used to estimate a lower bound on total TCR beta diversity. TCRdb reprocessed the public reads (quality trimming at Q25 with fastp, clone calling with MiXCR) and kept in-frame beta chains. Under each unique CDR3 protein, matching rows form one entry showing the most common genes and DNA. Clone size and V and J calls follow TCRdb, not the original study. Across this sample there are around 1.7 million distinct CDR3 sequences, with 28% seen only once. The top ten constitute about 8% of the sample.

What the research found in general, with its limitations: Estimates of total diversity based on one million sequenced T cells were considered lower bounds and underestimates. Since profiling was done on bulk unsorted PBMCs, naive and antigen-experienced compartments could not be conclusively compared. There was a strong correlation between observed TCR beta diversity and the percentage of naive T cells measured by flow cytometry. The long-lived group showed more naive CD4+ T cells, fewer expanded clones and increased TCR diversity than the aged group, suggesting age selection. The CMV infection status of donors was not known, potentially confounding age-related changes in expanded clonotypes. As age increased, observed TCR beta diversity per million T cells dropped in a roughly linear way, and a significant reduction was already evident by age about 40.

The sequenced sample consisted of blood. The sequence was obtained from a woman in her thirties in good health. The rearranged segments are TRBV29-1 and TRBJ2-7; the D gene is perhaps TRBD1, on 5 matching bases. The DNA sequence follows: TGCAGCGGTGGGGCCGACTACGAGCAGTACTTC. It encodes CSGGADYEQYF.